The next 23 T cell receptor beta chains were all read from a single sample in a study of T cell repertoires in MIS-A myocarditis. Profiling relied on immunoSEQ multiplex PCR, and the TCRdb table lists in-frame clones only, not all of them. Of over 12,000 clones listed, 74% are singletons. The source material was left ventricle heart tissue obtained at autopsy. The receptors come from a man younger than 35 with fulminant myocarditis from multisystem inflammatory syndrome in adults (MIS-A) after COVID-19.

CDR3 loop: CASSLSAGPGNTIYF. In nucleotides, the CDR3 is TGTGCCAGCAGCTTATCAGCAGGGCCCGGAAACACCATATATTTT. This sequence joins TRBV7-2 and TRBJ1-3; tentatively, D is TRBD1 (5 bases). Trimming shortened V by 2 bases and J by 4 bases, and 12 bases separated the two germline ends. The CDR3 extends over 15 amino acids. The germline V gene encodes CDR1 SGHTA and CDR2 FQGNSA.

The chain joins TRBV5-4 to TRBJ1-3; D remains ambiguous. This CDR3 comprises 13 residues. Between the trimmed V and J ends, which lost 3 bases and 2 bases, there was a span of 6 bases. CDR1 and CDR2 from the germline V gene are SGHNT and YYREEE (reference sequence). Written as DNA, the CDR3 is TGTGCCAGCAGCTCAAACACTGGAAACACCATATATTTT. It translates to CASSSNTGNTIYF.

CDR3 coding DNA: TGTGCCAGCTCACGACAGGGGGCAGATCAGCCCCAGCATTTT. It encodes CASSRQGADQPQHF. This rearrangement joins TRBV18 to TRBJ1-5, with 10 bases lining up with TRBD1. CDR1 and CDR2 (germline): KGHSH, LQKENI. There are 14 residues in the CDR3. The V and J ends lost 4 bases and 5 bases, in that order; junction bases with no gene match: 2.

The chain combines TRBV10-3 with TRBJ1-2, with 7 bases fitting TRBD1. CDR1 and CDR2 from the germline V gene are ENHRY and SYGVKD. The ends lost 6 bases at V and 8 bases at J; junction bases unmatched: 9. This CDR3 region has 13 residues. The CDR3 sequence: CAISADRVGGYTF. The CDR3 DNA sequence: TGTGCCATCAGCGCCGACAGGGTGGGAGGCTACACCTTC.

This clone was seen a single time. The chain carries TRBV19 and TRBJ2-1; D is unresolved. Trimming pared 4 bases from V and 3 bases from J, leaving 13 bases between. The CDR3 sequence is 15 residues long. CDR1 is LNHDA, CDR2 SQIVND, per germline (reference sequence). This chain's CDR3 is CASSSRVSFYNEQFF. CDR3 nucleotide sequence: TGTGCCAGTAGTAGTAGAGTGAGCTTCTACAATGAGCAGTTCTTC.

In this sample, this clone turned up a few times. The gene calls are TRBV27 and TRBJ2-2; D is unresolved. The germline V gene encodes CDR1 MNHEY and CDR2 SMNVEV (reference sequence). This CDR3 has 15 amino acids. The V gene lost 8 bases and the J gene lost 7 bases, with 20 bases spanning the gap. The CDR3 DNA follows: TGTGCCAGCTCCTTGACGCCGAGGCCGGGCGGGGAGCTGTTTTTT. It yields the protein CASSLTPRPGGELFF.

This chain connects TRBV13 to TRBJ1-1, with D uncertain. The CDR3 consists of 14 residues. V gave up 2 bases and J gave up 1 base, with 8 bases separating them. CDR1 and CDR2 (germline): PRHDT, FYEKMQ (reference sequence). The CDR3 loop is CASSLLAPNTEAFF. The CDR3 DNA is TGTGCCAGCAGCTTATTGGCCCCGAACACTGAAGCTTTCTTT.

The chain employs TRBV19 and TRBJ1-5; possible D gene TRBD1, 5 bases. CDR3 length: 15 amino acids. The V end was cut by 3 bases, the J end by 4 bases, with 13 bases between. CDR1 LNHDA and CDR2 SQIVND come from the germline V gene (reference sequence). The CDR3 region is CASSIGHLTNQPQHF. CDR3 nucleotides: TGTGCCAGTAGTATTGGACACCTCACTAATCAGCCCCAGCATTTT.

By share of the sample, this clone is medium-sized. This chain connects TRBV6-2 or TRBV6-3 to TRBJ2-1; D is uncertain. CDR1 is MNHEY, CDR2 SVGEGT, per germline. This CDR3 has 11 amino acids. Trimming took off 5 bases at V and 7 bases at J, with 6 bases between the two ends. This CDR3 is CASSKGNEQFF. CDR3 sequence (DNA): TGTGCCAGCAGTAAAGGGAATGAGCAGTTCTTC.

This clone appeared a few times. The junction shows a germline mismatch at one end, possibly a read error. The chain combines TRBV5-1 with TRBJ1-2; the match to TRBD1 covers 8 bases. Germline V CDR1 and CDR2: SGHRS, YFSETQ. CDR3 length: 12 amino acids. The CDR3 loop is CASSSRTGLIVF. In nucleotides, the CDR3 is TGCGCCAGCAGCTCCCGGACAGGGCTTATAGTCTTC.

CDR3 DNA sequence: TGTGCCAGCAGCGCAGGACAGGGGTCTTATCAGCCCCAGCATTTT. This encodes CASSAGQGSYQPQHF. V usage is TRBV5-6 and J usage is TRBJ1-5, with 9 bases that match TRBD1. Germline CDR1 and CDR2: SGHDT and YYEEEE. This CDR3 region has 15 residues. The V segment lost 4 bases and the J segment 5 bases; nucleotides outside the gene matches: 7.

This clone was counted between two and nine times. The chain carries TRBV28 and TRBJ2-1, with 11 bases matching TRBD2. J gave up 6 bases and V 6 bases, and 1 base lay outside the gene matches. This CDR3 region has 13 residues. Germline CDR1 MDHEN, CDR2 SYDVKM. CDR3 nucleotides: TGTGCCAGCAGCGGACTAGCGGGCAATGAGCAGTTCTTC. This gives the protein CASSGLAGNEQFF.

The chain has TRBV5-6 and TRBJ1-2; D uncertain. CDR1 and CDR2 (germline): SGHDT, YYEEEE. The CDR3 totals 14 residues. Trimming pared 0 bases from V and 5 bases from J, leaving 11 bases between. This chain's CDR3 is CASSLGAVKYGYTF. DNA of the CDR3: TGTGCCAGCAGCTTGGGAGCAGTTAAGTATGGCTACACCTTC.

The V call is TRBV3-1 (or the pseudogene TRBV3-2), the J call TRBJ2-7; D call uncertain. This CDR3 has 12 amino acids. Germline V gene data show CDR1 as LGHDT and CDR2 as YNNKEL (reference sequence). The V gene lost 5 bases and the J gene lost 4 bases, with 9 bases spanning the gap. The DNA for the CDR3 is TGTGCCAGCAGCTCTACGGTGTACGAGCAGTACTTC. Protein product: CASSSTVYEQYF.

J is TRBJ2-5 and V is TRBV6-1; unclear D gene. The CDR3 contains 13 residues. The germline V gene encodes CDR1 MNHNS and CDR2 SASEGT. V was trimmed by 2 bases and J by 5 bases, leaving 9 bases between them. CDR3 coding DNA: TGTGCCAGCAGTGAACGGCCCTGGGAGACCCAGTACTTC. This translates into CASSERPWETQYF.

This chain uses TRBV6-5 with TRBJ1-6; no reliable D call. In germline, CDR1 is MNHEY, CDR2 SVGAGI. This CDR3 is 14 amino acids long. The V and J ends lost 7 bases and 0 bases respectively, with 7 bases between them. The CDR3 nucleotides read TGTGCCAGCACACGGAGCTCCTATAATTCACCCCTCCACTTT. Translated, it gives CASTRSSYNSPLHF.

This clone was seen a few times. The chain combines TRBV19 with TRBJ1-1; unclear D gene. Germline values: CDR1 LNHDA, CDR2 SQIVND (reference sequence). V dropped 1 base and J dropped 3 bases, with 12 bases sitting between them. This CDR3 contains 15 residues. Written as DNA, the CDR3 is TGTGCCAGTAGTATAGTCGGGGATGGGGACACTGAAGCTTTCTTT. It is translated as CASSIVGDGDTEAFF.

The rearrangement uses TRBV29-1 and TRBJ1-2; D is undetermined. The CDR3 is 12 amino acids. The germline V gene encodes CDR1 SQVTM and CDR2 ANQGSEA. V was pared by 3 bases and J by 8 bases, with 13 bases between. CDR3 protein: CSVDSTTGGYTF. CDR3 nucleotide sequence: TGCAGCGTTGATAGCACCACTGGGGGCTACACCTTC.

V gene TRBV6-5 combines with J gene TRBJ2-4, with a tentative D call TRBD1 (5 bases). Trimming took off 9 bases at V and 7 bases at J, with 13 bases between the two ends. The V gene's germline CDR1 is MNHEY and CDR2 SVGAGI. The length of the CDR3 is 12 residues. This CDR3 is CASGAPGNIQYF. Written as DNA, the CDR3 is TGTGCCAGTGGGGCCCCGGGTAACATTCAGTACTTC.

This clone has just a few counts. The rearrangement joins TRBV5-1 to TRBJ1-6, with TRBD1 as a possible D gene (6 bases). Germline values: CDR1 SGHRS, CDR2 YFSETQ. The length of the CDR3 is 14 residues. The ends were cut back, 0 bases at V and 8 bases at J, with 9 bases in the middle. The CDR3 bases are TGCGCCAGCAGCTTGGGGACAGCTTATTCACCCCTCCACTTT. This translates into CASSLGTAYSPLHF.

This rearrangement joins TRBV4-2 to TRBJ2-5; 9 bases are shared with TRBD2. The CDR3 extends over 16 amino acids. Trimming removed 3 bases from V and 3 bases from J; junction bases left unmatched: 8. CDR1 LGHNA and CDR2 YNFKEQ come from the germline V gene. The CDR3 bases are TGTGCCAGCAGCCAGCGGGCGGGGGGGGGAAAAGAGACCCAGTACTTC. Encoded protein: CASSQRAGGGKETQYF.

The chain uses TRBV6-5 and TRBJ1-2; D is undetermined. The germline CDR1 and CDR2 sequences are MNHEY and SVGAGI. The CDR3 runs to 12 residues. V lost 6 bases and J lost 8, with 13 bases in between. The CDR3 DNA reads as TGTGCCAGCAGCACAACCTCCTGGGGCTACACCTTC. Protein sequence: CASSTTSWGYTF.

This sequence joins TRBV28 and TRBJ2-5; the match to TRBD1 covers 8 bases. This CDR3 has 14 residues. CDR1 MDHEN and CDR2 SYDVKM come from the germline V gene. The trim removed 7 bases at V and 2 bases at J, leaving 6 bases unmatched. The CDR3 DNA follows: TGTGCCAGCACCCGAAGGACAGGGCAAGAGACCCAGTACTTC. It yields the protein CASTRRTGQETQYF.